Listed below are T cell receptor beta chains from one sample, sequenced in a study of T cells in Graves' hyperthyroidism and ophthalmopathy. TCRdb ran MiXCR on the multiplex PCR reads and lists one entry per CDR3 protein. The data hold 300,000 to 500,000 distinct CDR3 sequences, with about 16% observed a single time. Sequenced material: blood. The receptors originated from a woman under 40 with Graves' hyperthyroidism. The CDR3 runs from the conserved cysteine through the conserved F or W. D genes are given only for firm matches. Clone size, where shown, is once, few, many, or a class for clones that have expanded.

j_call d_call cdr3_length v_call clone_size cdr3_aa cdr3_nt
TRBJ1-3 . 16 TRBV3-1 few CASSDGYGYSGNTIYF TGTGCCAGCAGCGACGGGTACGGTTACTCTGGAAACACCATATATTTT
TRBJ1-2 . 12 TRBV27 many CASKQGNYGYTF TGTGCCAGCAAGCAGGGGAACTATGGCTACACCTTC
TRBJ2-1 TRBD2 24 TRBV12-3/TRBV12-4 many CASSLVLRTSGIAESQSPHNEQFF TGTGCCAGCAGTTTAGTACTTAGGACTAGCGGGATTGCGGAGTCCCAATCTCCCCACAATGAGCAGTTCTTC
TRBJ1-6 . 16 TRBV19 few CASSIFTQDRNSPLHF TGTGCCAGTAGTATCTTTACGCAAGATCGTAATTCACCCCTCCACTTT
TRBJ1-4 . 14 TRBV9 . CASSVGGTPYQLFF TGTGCCAGCAGCGTTGGCGGGACGCCGTATCAACTGTTTTTT
TRBJ1-3 . 15 TRBV7-3 . CASSKTGPSGNTIYF TGTGCCAGCAGCAAGACAGGACCCTCTGGAAACACCATATATTTT
TRBJ2-1 TRBD2 20 TRBV2 few CASNPASGRNPTISYNEQFF TGTGCCAGCAACCCGGCTAGCGGGAGGAACCCTACAATCTCCTACAATGAGCAGTTCTTC
TRBJ2-3 . 14 TRBV14 . CASSRQLGIGAQYF TGTGCCAGCAGCCGACAACTAGGGATTGGGGCGCAGTATTTT
TRBJ1-1 . 13 TRBV6-5 many CASTNSGNTEAFF TGTGCCAGCACTAACTCGGGGAACACTGAAGCTTTCTTT
TRBJ2-3 . 13 TRBV20-1 . CSTSGGSTDTQYF TGCAGCACAAGTGGGGGAAGCACAGATACGCAGTATTTT
TRBJ1-2 . 13 TRBV27 . CASSFWPDYGYTF TGTGCCAGCAGTTTCTGGCCTGACTATGGCTACACCTTC
TRBJ2-2 . 17 TRBV6-1 few CASSEAWRGRYTGELFF TGTGCCAGCAGTGAAGCGTGGCGGGGGCGGTACACCGGGGAGCTGTTTTTT
TRBJ1-6 . 17 TRBV3-1 many CASSQDPGATYNSPLHF TGTGCCAGCAGCCAAGATCCGGGGGCGACCTATAATTCACCCCTCCACTTT
TRBJ1-2 . 12 TRBV20-1 . CSARAAGNGYTF TGCAGTGCTAGAGCAGCAGGGAATGGCTACACCTTC
TRBJ1-5 . 15 TRBV19 few CASSPQGGDNQPQHF TGTGCCAGTAGCCCACAGGGAGGGGACAATCAGCCCCAGCATTTT
TRBJ2-4 . 14 TRBV7-9 many CASSPGGTGNIQYF TGTGCCAGCAGCCCAGGGGGGACTGGGAACATTCAGTACTTC
TRBJ2-7 . 13 TRBV27 many CASSLSSIYEQYF TGTGCCAGCAGTTTATCCTCTATTTACGAGCAGTACTTC
TRBJ2-7 . 14 TRBV2 many CASSELGRGYEQYF TGTGCCAGCAGTGAACTTGGCAGGGGCTACGAGCAGTACTTC
TRBJ2-2 . 14 TRBV5-6 few CASSLVDGTGELFF TGTGCCAGCAGCTTAGTCGACGGTACCGGGGAGCTGTTTTTT
TRBJ2-7 . 15 TRBV30 many CAWSVGLSSSYEQYF TGTGCCTGGAGTGTGGGTCTGTCGAGCTCCTACGAGCAGTACTTC
TRBJ2-2 TRBD2 16 TRBV15 . CATSRGLAGNTGELFF TGTGCCACCAGCAGAGGTCTAGCGGGAAACACCGGGGAGCTGTTTTTT
TRBJ2-1 TRBD2 17 TRBV20-1 many CSAREGTSGRFFYEQFF TGCAGTGCTAGGGAGGGGACTAGCGGGAGGTTCTTCTATGAGCAGTTCTTC
TRBJ1-5 . 17 TRBV4-2 few CASSQETNLGGNQPQHF TGTGCCAGCAGCCAGGAAACAAACTTGGGTGGCAATCAGCCCCAGCATTTT
TRBJ2-7 TRBD2 14 TRBV2 many CASRKSGTSYEQYF TGTGCCAGCAGAAAGAGCGGGACGTCCTACGAGCAGTACTTC
TRBJ2-1 TRBD2 18 TRBV19 . CASSIDTGLAGIFNEQFF TGTGCCAGTAGTATAGATACCGGACTAGCGGGGATCTTCAATGAGCAGTTCTTC
TRBJ2-1 TRBD2 20 TRBV19 . CASSIEGTSGSLRGYNEQFF TGTGCCAGTAGTATAGAAGGGACTAGCGGGAGCCTACGGGGGTACAATGAGCAGTTCTTC
TRBJ2-1 . 14 TRBV10-3 few CAISDSGSRDEQFF TGTGCCATCAGTGATTCGGGATCCCGGGATGAGCAGTTCTTC
TRBJ2-5 . 17 TRBV12-3/TRBV12-4 many CASSLSRGWSFRETQYF TGTGCCAGCAGTTTAAGTCGAGGTTGGTCCTTCAGGGAGACCCAGTACTTC
TRBJ2-3 . 17 TRBV2 many CASIPPLGLSSTDTQYF TGTGCCAGCATCCCCCCCCTGGGCTTATCTAGCACAGATACGCAGTATTTT
TRBJ2-1 TRBD2 13 TRBV20-1 many CSARRTSREEQFF TGCAGTGCGAGGCGGACTAGCCGGGAGGAGCAGTTCTTC
TRBJ2-5 TRBD1 15 TRBV5-5 . CASSFPRTGGETQYF TGTGCCAGCAGCTTCCCCCGGACAGGGGGAGAGACCCAGTACTTC
TRBJ2-3 . 14 TRBV5-1 many CATALGVSTDTQYF TGCGCCACCGCCCTTGGGGTTAGCACAGATACGCAGTATTTT
TRBJ1-6 TRBD1 15 TRBV5-1 few CASSPGTGTNSPLHF TGCGCCAGCAGCCCCGGGACAGGGACCAATTCACCCCTCCACTTT
TRBJ1-1 . 16 TRBV7-9 few CASSLNRAALNTEAFF TGTGCCAGCAGCTTAAATCGGGCGGCTTTGAACACTGAAGCTTTCTTT
TRBJ2-2 . 15 TRBV28 many CASSWDTQNTGELFF TGTGCCAGCAGTTGGGACACCCAGAACACCGGGGAGCTGTTTTTT
TRBJ2-7 TRBD1 15 TRBV7-8 many CASSFETGGYYEQYF TGTGCCAGCAGCTTCGAGACAGGGGGTTACTACGAGCAGTACTTC
TRBJ2-7 . 17 TRBV5-1 many CASSSGSSGTFSYEQYF TGCGCCAGCAGCTCGGGGAGTAGCGGAACCTTTAGCTACGAGCAGTACTTC
TRBJ2-1 TRBD2 14 TRBV15 many CATSGLAGSTEQFF TGTGCCACCTCGGGACTAGCGGGATCAACTGAGCAGTTCTTC
TRBJ2-7 TRBD1 14 TRBV6-1 few CASSGDRRTYEQYF TGTGCCAGCAGCGGGGACAGGCGGACCTACGAGCAGTACTTC
TRBJ1-1 . 16 TRBV6-1 many CASSTVWGAQNTEAFF TGTGCCAGCAGCACCGTTTGGGGGGCGCAGAACACTGAAGCTTTCTTT
TRBJ2-1 TRBD2 16 TRBV20-1 . CSARRRTSGIYNEQFF TGCAGTGCTAGAAGGAGGACTAGCGGGATATACAATGAGCAGTTCTTC
TRBJ2-5 TRBD1 14 TRBV4-1 . CASSDRGSQETQYF TGCGCCAGCAGCGACAGGGGTAGCCAAGAGACCCAGTACTTC
TRBJ2-1 . 13 TRBV5-1 many CASAPAANNEQFF TGCGCCAGCGCCCCTGCTGCAAACAATGAGCAGTTCTTC
TRBJ2-7 . 12 TRBV6-1 many CASSEYGYEQYF TGTGCCAGCAGTGAATACGGCTACGAGCAGTACTTC
TRBJ2-3 TRBD2 18 TRBV20-1 few CSARDSQGTSGYTDTQYF TGCAGTGCTAGAGATAGTCAAGGGACTAGCGGGTACACAGATACGCAGTATTTT
TRBJ2-1 TRBD2 15 TRBV3-1 few CASSFDPGLGYEQFF TGTGCCAGCAGTTTCGACCCGGGACTAGGTTACGAGCAGTTCTTC